These T cell receptor beta chains were read from a single sample in a study of blood T cell repertoires in COVID-19. Generated by immunoSEQ multiplex PCR, the TCRdb table keeps only in-frame clones and is missing some. The data show roughly 250,000 clones, with roughly 86% seen just once and roughly 1.6% held by the top ten. The specimen sequenced was PBMCs or T cells enriched from blood (not recorded which). Every receptor here comes from a woman aged 45-65 years who had recovered from COVID-19. The CDR3 runs from the conserved cysteine through the conserved F or W. A D gene is named only where the DNA matches it firmly. The size entry is marked missing in some rows and otherwise reads once, few, many or a size class.

clone size	J gene	D gene	V gene	CDR3 DNA	CDR3 protein
.	TRBJ2-2	.	TRBV19	TGTGCCAGTAGTGGGACATTCAACACCGGGGAGCTGTTTTTT	CASSGTFNTGELFF
.	TRBJ2-1	.	TRBV24-1	TGTGCCACCAGCCGACCCGGGACTGCCTACAATGAGCAGTTCTTC	CATSRPGTAYNEQFF
.	TRBJ1-4	.	TRBV18	TGTGCCAGCTCACCACCACACCGAAAACAAGATAATGAAAAACTGTTTTTT	CASSPPHRKQDNEKLFF
.	TRBJ1-2	.	TRBV5-1	TGCGCCAGCAGCCAGGACGGGGAATATGGCTACACCTTC	CASSQDGEYGYTF
.	TRBJ1-2	.	TRBV21-1	TGTGCCAGCAGCAATACCGGGACAACTAATGGCTACACCTTC	CASSNTGTTNGYTF
.	TRBJ1-1	.	TRBV7-9	TGTGCCAGCAGCTTAGCGGCAGGGAACTTACCTGAAGCTTTCTTT	CASSLAAGNLPEAFF
.	TRBJ1-1	.	TRBV11-1	TGTGCCAGCAGCGTATCAACAGGGTCCGCTGAAGCTTTCTTT	CASSVSTGSAEAFF
.	TRBJ1-1	.	TRBV6-5	TGTGCCAGCACAGGGACAACGAACACTGAAGCTTTCTTT	CASTGTTNTEAFF
.	TRBJ1-1	TRBD1	TRBV5-1	TGCGCCAGCAGCTTACAGGGGGAGGACACTGAAGCTTTCTTT	CASSLQGEDTEAFF
.	TRBJ2-7	.	TRBV5-1	TGCGCCAGCAGCTATGGGAGAGGGTACGTCCCAGAGCAGTACTTC	CASSYGRGYVPEQYF
.	TRBJ2-2	.	TRBV3-1/TRBV3-2	TGTGCCAGCAGCCTACAGGGAACCGGGGAGCTGTTTTTT	CASSLQGTGELFF
.	TRBJ2-2	TRBD2	TRBV2	TGTGCCAGCAGTGAAGCGGGACTAGTGAACGGGGAGCTGTTTTTT	CASSEAGLVNGELFF
.	TRBJ2-4	TRBD1	TRBV6-5	TGTGCCAGCAGAGGGACAGGCAAAAACATTCAGTACTTC	CASRGTGKNIQYF
.	TRBJ2-7	.	TRBV12-3/TRBV12-4	TGTGCCAGCAGTGTGACAGGCCGCTACGAGCAGTACTTC	CASSVTGRYEQYF
few	TRBJ2-7	TRBD1	TRBV6-5	TGTGCCAGCAGAACACAGGGGGCCTGGTACGAGCAGTACTTC	CASRTQGAWYEQYF
.	TRBJ1-1	.	TRBV12-3/TRBV12-4	TGTGCCAGCAGACTACAGGGTTTCACTGAAGCTTTCTTT	CASRLQGFTEAFF
once	TRBJ2-5	.	TRBV9	TGTGCCAGCAGCGTCTTTGGAGGACTCCAAGAGACCCAGTACTTC	CASSVFGGLQETQYF
.	TRBJ1-2	.	TRBV7-2	TGTGCCAGCAGCTTCGGACTAGAGTACTATGGCTACACCTTC	CASSFGLEYYGYTF
.	TRBJ2-3	TRBD2	TRBV7-2	TGTGCCAGCAGCGAAGGACTAGCGGGTTACACAGATACGCAGTATTTT	CASSEGLAGYTDTQYF
.	TRBJ1-1	TRBD1	TRBV4-2	TGTGCCAGCAGCCCCTCGACAGGGATCGACACTGAAGCTTTCTTT	CASSPSTGIDTEAFF
.	TRBJ2-1	TRBD2	TRBV28	TGTGCCAGCAGCCCAACTATCTCAGCGGGGGCTTACAATGAGCAGTTCTTC	CASSPTISAGAYNEQFF
.	TRBJ2-7	TRBD1	TRBV7-2	TGTGCCAGCAGCGAAAGACAGGGTTCCTCCTACGAGCAGTACTTC	CASSERQGSSYEQYF
.	TRBJ2-3	TRBD2	TRBV9	TGTGCCAGCAGCGCTGGACTAGCGGGAGGGGGAGATACGCAGTATTTT	CASSAGLAGGGDTQYF
.	TRBJ2-1	.	TRBV21-1	TGTGCCAGCAGCCTCAAGGACAGGTCCTACAATGAGCAGTTCTTC	CASSLKDRSYNEQFF
.	TRBJ2-2	.	TRBV5-5	TGTGCCAGCAGCTTCCTCCGGACCGGGGAGCTGTTTTTT	CASSFLRTGELFF
.	TRBJ2-1	TRBD2	TRBV11-2	TGTGCCAGCAGCCTTAGCGGGAGGGCCGCCTACAATGAGCAGTTCTTC	CASSLSGRAAYNEQFF
.	TRBJ2-1	.	TRBV5-1	TGCGCCAGTAGACGGACTTTGAGCTCCTACAATGAGCAGTTCTTC	CASRRTLSSYNEQFF
.	TRBJ2-5	TRBD2	TRBV9	TGTGCCAGCAGCTTGGGAGCGGGAGTGGAGACCCAGTACTTC	CASSLGAGVETQYF
.	TRBJ2-1	TRBD2	TRBV7-9	TGTGCCAGCAGCCTTGGACTAGCGAAGGTTTACGAGCAGTTCTTC	CASSLGLAKVYEQFF
.	TRBJ2-3	.	TRBV18	TGTGCCAGCTCACCACAGGGGGCAGATACGCAGTATTTT	CASSPQGADTQYF
.	TRBJ2-2	TRBD2	TRBV12-5	TGTGCTAGTGGTTTGGCGCCCCGGACTAGCGGGAGTACCCTCCTAACCGGGGAGCTGTTTTTT	CASGLAPRTSGSTLLTGELFF
.	TRBJ1-4	TRBD1	TRBV18	TGTGCCAGCTCACGAGAACCGGGACAGGCAAATGAAAAACTGTTTTTT	CASSREPGQANEKLFF
.	TRBJ2-4	TRBD1	TRBV5-1	TGCGCCAGCAGCTATGGGACAGTAGCCAAAAACATTCAGTACTTC	CASSYGTVAKNIQYF
.	TRBJ1-4	.	TRBV25-1	TGTGCCAGCAGGTGGGGGGATTCGGCAAAACTGTTTTTT	CASRWGDSAKLFF
once	TRBJ1-6	.	TRBV7-9	TGTGCCAGCAGACATGACCCAGGTGCAGGACCCCTCCACTTT	CASRHDPGAGPLHF
.	TRBJ2-1	.	TRBV27	TGTGCCAGCAGTTTCTTCGTCTACAATGAGCAGTTCTTC	CASSFFVYNEQFF
.	TRBJ2-3	.	TRBV18	TGTGCCAGCTCACCAGAGCAAAGCACAGATACGCAGTATTTT	CASSPEQSTDTQYF
.	TRBJ2-7	TRBD2	TRBV28	TGTGCCAGCAGTTACGTCGGACTAGCGGGAGTCATAGCCCCTTCGTACTTC	CASSYVGLAGVIAPSYF
.	TRBJ2-7	TRBD2	TRBV5-1	TGCGCCAGCAGTTTGTTAGCGGGAGGGCTCGAGGGAGAGCAGTACTTC	CASSLLAGGLEGEQYF
.	TRBJ1-1	.	TRBV19	TGTGCCAGTAGCCTAGCAGTCGGGTTCACTGAAGCTTTCTTT	CASSLAVGFTEAFF
.	TRBJ1-1	.	TRBV10-3	TGTGCCATCAGTGAGTCCTATGCGGGGGGCGCGAGGACTGAAGCTTTCTTT	CAISESYAGGARTEAFF
.	TRBJ2-3	.	TRBV9	TGTGCCAGCAGCGTAGAGGTCGGGAGAGGCACAGATACGCAGTATTTT	CASSVEVGRGTDTQYF